Below are 4 T cell receptor beta chains sequenced from a single sample in a study of T cell changes during pregnancy in multiple sclerosis. The repertoire was sequenced with immunoSEQ multiplex PCR; TCRdb's copy has only in-frame clones and lacks some. This sample has approximately 69,000 clones, with approximately 94% found just once. This material consisted of peripheral blood, taken in the third trimester of pregnancy. The origin of the receptors is a female donor with multiple sclerosis, enrolled in a pregnancy study.

The chain employs TRBV11-2 and TRBJ2-7; no reliable D call. This CDR3 is built from 13 residues. Trimming took 3 bases from V and 1 from J, leaving 7 bases between them. Germline loops: CDR1 SGHAT, CDR2 FQNNGV. The CDR3 sequence is CASSLAVSYEQYF. DNA for the CDR3: TGTGCCAGCAGCTTGGCAGTGTCCTACGAGCAGTACTTC.

This rearrangement joins TRBV9 to TRBJ1-2; D is uncertain. In germline, CDR1 is SGDLS, CDR2 YYNGEE. The V end was cut by 4 bases, the J end by 3 bases, with 10 bases between. This CDR3 has 13 amino acids. CDR3 loop: CASSSGRYYGYTF. The DNA for the CDR3 is TGTGCCAGCAGCAGCGGGCGGTACTATGGCTACACCTTC.

The chain links TRBV9 to TRBJ2-1; 10 bases fit TRBD2. This CDR3 contains 16 residues. V was pared by 0 bases and J by 2 bases, with 2 bases of the junction left unmatched. Per the germline V gene, CDR1 is SGDLS and CDR2 is YYNGEE. CDR3 region: CASSVEAGGPYNEQFF. In DNA form, the CDR3 reads TGTGCCAGCAGCGTAGAAGCGGGGGGGCCCTACAATGAGCAGTTCTTC.

The rearrangement uses TRBV7-2 and TRBJ1-1; D may be TRBD1 (6 bases). CDR3 length equals 16 residues. Germline assignment: CDR1 SGHTA and CDR2 FQGNSA. V lost 1 base, J lost 4 bases, and 16 bases lay in between. This chain's CDR3 is CASSLGTDPPGTEAFF. The CDR3 nucleotides are TGTGCCAGCAGCTTAGGGACAGACCCCCCCGGCACTGAAGCTTTCTTT.